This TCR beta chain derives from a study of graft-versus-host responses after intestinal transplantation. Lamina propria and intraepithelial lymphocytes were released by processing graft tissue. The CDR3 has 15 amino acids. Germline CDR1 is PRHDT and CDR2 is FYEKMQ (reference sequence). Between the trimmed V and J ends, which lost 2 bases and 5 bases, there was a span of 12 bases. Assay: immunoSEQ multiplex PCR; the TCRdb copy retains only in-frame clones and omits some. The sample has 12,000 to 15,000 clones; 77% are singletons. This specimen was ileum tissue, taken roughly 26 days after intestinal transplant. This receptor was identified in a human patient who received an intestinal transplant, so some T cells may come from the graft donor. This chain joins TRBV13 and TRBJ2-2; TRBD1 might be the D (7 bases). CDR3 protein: CASSLRAGGTGELFF. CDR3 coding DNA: TGTGCCAGCAGCTTACGGGCAGGGGGGACCGGGGAGCTGTTTTTT. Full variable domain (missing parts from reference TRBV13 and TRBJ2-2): AAGVIQSPRHLIKEKRETATLKCYPIPRHDTVYWYQQGPGQDPQFLISFYEKMQSDKGSIPDRFSAQQFSDYHSELNMSSLELGDSALYFCASSLRAGGTGELFFGEGSRLTVL.